A selection of T cell receptor beta chains follows, all from one sample in a study of blood T cell repertoires in COVID-19. This table comes from immunoSEQ multiplex PCR, and its TCRdb copy is limited to in-frame clones, with some not included. The sample holds over 85,000 clones, around 87% seen once. Sequenced input: peripheral blood. Receptor source: a woman of 80 years or more with acute or convalescent COVID-19. Both conserved end residues are part of each CDR3. Clone size, where shown, is once, few, many, or a class for clones that have expanded.

CASSTTGISNQPQHF	TRBV19	TRBJ1-5	.
CASSGREDGELFF	TRBV10-1	TRBJ2-2	once
CASSLRTPHGYTF	TRBV5-8	TRBJ1-2	.
CASSLSTVLHQPQHF	TRBV7-8	TRBJ1-5	.
CASSGRPPYEQYF	TRBV7-9	TRBJ2-7	.
CASNPGENQPQHF	TRBV6-5	TRBJ1-5	.
CASIEGGNAYEQYF	TRBV7-2	TRBJ2-7	.
CASSLQLGGEQYF	TRBV7-9	TRBJ2-7	.
CATSSGLESVKGRQYF	TRBV15	TRBJ2-3	.
CASSFDRPDRGYEQYF	TRBV5-1	TRBJ2-7	.
CASSLVWDRKYEQYF	TRBV11-2	TRBJ2-7	once
CASSRGQGILNQKLFF	TRBV3-1/TRBV3-2	TRBJ1-4	.
CASSGDRVGYTF	TRBV27	TRBJ1-2	.
CASSLTRALGGNTIYF	TRBV7-2	TRBJ1-3	.
CASSPRTGGVTEAFF	TRBV19	TRBJ1-1	.
CASGLMGINQPQHF	TRBV12-5	TRBJ1-5	.
CASSINPRGENYGYTF	TRBV19	TRBJ1-2	once
CASSQFGGKAGARSTGELFF	TRBV19	TRBJ2-2	few
CASSLGQGAEQYF	TRBV5-1	TRBJ2-7	once
CATSDISSTDTQYF	TRBV19	TRBJ2-3	.
CASSYKDYDSPLHF	TRBV6-2/TRBV6-3	TRBJ1-6	.
CATSRDRLAGSNEQFF	TRBV15	TRBJ2-1	.
CASSPLIGTDTQYF	TRBV7-3	TRBJ2-3	.
CASSLTGTSNSGELFF	TRBV5-1	TRBJ2-2	once
CASSLGTGALEQYF	TRBV18	TRBJ2-7	once
CASSLLGGASGETQYF	TRBV3-1/TRBV3-2	TRBJ2-5	once
CASSSYSGDYGYTF	TRBV7-2	TRBJ1-2	few